The T cell receptor beta chain described here comes from a study of T-cell reconstitution after alpha-beta-depleted transplantation in children. This clonotype was detected ten times or more. V was clipped by 4 bases and J by 4 bases; unmatched bases: 8. The CDR3 length is 16 residues. Unique molecular identifiers were incorporated when the TCRbeta library was constructed. MiXCR, run by TCRdb on the PCR reads, gives a single entry per CDR3 protein. This table has approximately 350,000 distinct CDR3 sequences, 16% appearing once. The chain uses TRBV12-3 or TRBV12-4 and TRBJ2-3; 10 bases line up with TRBD2. Material: PBMCs, mostly from graft donor cells, obtained 360 days after TCRalphabeta/CD19-depleted stem cell transplant. The clonotype was recovered from a male patient aged 2-15 years who had a stem cell transplant for acute lymphoblastic leukemia, so the T cells may come from the graft donor. The CDR3: CASSSSGTSAPDTQYF. As DNA, the CDR3 is TGTGCCAGCAGTTCCTCCGGGACTAGCGCCCCAGATACGCAGTATTTT.